Sequencing of this T cell receptor (beta chain) was carried out in a study of T cell repertoires in cytomegalovirus infection. Germline assignment: CDR1 MNHEY and CDR2 SVGEGT. The ends lost 6 bases at V and 2 bases at J; junction bases unmatched: 9. The length of the CDR3 is 16 residues. TCRdb used MiXCR to reprocess the reads, holding one entry per CDR3 protein. The table includes around 300,000 distinct CDR3 sequences, roughly 21% detected once. On this clonotype itself: Its antigen is undetermined.

The V gene is TRBV6-2 or TRBV6-3, the J gene TRBJ2-1; 8 bases agree with TRBD1. Sequencing was performed on cultured PBMCs, taken from culture after CMV antigen stimulation. This TCR came from a human donor in good health (CMV status not recorded). Some clones in this sample may be carry-over from other donors' samples. CDR3 residues: CASSPDREVTYNEQFF. CDR3 DNA sequence: TGTGCCAGCAGCCCGGACAGGGAGGTTACCTACAATGAGCAGTTCTTC.